Here is one T cell receptor (beta chain) with its context. TCRdb's table, derived via immunoSEQ multiplex PCR, lists solely in-frame clones and lacks some. The sample holds over 200,000 clones, less than 90% seen once. The data were obtained in a study of blood T cell repertoires in COVID-19. This CDR3 region has 16 residues. Germline V CDR1 and CDR2: MNHEY, SMNVEV (reference sequence). Deletions cut 1 base from V and 2 bases from J, with 11 bases between. The sample comprised peripheral blood. The receptor was isolated from a middle-aged man with active or convalescent COVID-19. V and J are TRBV27 and TRBJ2-2; TRBD1 might be the D (5 bases). This CDR3 reads CASSLWQGSNTGELFF. CDR3 DNA sequence: TGTGCCAGCAGTTTATGGCAGGGTAGCAACACCGGGGAGCTGTTTTTT.